This TCR beta chain originates from a study of blood T cell repertoires in COVID-19. Under the authors' procedure: By means of reference gene primer amplification, nucleated cell counts were estimated. The data were produced by immunoSEQ multiplex PCR, yet TCRdb's version contains in-frame clones alone and is incomplete. V, J and clone size were drawn from that table, and D and trimming were deduced from the DNA. The table records some 150,000 clones, 86% of them present only once. Clinical histories supplied by participants themselves formed the basis of cohort assignment. CDR3 size: 15 residues. The germline gives CDR1 SGHRS, CDR2 YFSETQ. V dropped 4 bases and J dropped 4; count of bases not matched to a gene: 2.

The chain carries TRBV5-1 and TRBJ2-5; 15 nucleotides match TRBD2. The sample comprised PBMCs or T cells enriched from blood (not recorded which). This receptor was obtained from a man aged 45-60 years who had recovered from COVID-19. CDR3 bases: TGCGCCAGCAGCCAGGGACTAGCGGGGGGAGAGACCCAGTACTTC. Translating it yields CASSQGLAGGETQYF. The full variable domain, in which reference TRBV5-1 and TRBJ2-5 provide the parts outside the CDR3, is KAGVTQTPRYLIKTRGQQVTLSCSPISGHRSVSWYQQTPGQGLQFLFEYFSETQRNKGNFPGRFSGRQFSNSRSEMNVSTLELGDSALYLCASSQGLAGGETQYFGPGTRLLVL.